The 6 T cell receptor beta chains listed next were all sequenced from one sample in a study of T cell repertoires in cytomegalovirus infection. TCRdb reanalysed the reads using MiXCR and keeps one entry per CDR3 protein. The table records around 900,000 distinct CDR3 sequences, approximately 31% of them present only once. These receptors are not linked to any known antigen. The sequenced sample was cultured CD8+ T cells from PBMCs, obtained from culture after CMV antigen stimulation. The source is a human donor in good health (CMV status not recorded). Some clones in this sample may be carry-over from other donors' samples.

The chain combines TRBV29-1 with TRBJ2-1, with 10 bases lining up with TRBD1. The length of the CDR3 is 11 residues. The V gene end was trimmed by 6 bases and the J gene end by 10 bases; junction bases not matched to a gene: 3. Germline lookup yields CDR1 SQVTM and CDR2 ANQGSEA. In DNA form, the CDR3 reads TGCAGCGTGGGGACAGGGGTCGAGCAGTTCTTC. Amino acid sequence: CSVGTGVEQFF.

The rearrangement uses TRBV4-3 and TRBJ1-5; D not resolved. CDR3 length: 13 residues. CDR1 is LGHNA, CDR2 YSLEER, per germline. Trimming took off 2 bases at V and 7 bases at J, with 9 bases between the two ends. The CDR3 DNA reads TGCGCCAGCAGCCAATCGCGGGGACAGCCCCAGCATTTT. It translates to CASSQSRGQPQHF.

The CDR3, as DNA: TGTGCCAGCAACTCTCGGCGGCGGAGCTCCTACGAGCAGTACTTC. This translates into CASNSRRRSSYEQYF. The V gene is TRBV6-2 or TRBV6-3, the J gene TRBJ2-7; no clear D gene. V lost 7 bases to trimming and J lost 0 bases, with 16 bases between them. The CDR3 is 15 amino acids. Per germline, CDR1 MNHEY and CDR2 SVGEGT.

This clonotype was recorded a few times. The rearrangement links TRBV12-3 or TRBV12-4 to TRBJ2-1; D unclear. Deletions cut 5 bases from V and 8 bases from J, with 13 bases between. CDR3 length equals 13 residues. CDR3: CASSRNFGDEQFF. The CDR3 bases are TGTGCCAGCAGTCGAAACTTTGGGGATGAGCAGTTCTTC.

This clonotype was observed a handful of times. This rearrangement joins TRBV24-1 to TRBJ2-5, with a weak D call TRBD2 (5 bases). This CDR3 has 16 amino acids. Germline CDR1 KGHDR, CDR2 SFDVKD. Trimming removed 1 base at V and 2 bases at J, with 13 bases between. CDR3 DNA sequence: TGTGCCACCAGTGATTTTGACCCCCGGAGGCAAGAGACCCAGTACTTC. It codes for CATSDFDPRRQETQYF.

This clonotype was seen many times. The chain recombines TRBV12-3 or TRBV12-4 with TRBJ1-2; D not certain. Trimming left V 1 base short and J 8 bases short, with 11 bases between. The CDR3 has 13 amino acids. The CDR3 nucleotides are TGTGCCAGCAGTTTAGACACGAGGGCGGGCTACACCTTC. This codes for CASSLDTRAGYTF.